This note documents a single TCR beta chain sequence. This specimen belongs to a study of blood T cell repertoires in COVID-19. About the study: T cells, B-cell-depleted T cells, or PBMCs supplied cDNA or gDNA.

Original methodology: Estimation of nucleated cell counts relied on the amplification of reference gene primers. Generated by immunoSEQ multiplex PCR, the TCRdb table keeps only in-frame clones and is missing some. From that table come the V and J calls and clone size; the DNA was used to work out D and trimming. In the table there are around 170,000 clones, around 90% of which are singletons. The receptor was derived from a man aged 55 to 70 with acute or convalescent COVID-19. The sequenced material came from peripheral blood.

The CDR3 DNA follows: TGTGCCAGCAGCCCAGGACAGGGTAGGGGAAACACCATATATTTT. It codes for CASSPGQGRGNTIYF. The V call is TRBV5-4, the J call TRBJ1-3; 8 bases align to TRBD1. Germline CDR1 SGHNT, CDR2 YYREEE (reference sequence). CDR3 length: 15 residues. The V gene end was trimmed by 4 bases and the J gene end by 4 bases; junction bases not matched to a gene: 7.